A single sample is the source of the 23 T cell receptor beta chains below, sequenced in a study of T cell responses to AZD1222 COVID-19 vaccine. Sequencing was performed with immunoSEQ multiplex PCR; in TCRdb, only in-frame clones are kept and a portion is missing. The table has over 95,000 clones, 80% to 90% seen once; the top ten hold under 8.5%. Sample: peripheral blood, taken on day 0 of AZD1222 vaccination. These receptors all stem from an adult in good health.

The chain links TRBV3-1 (or the pseudogene TRBV3-2) to TRBJ1-1; 7 nucleotides agree with TRBD1. The CDR3 extends over 15 amino acids. The junction had 5 bases not matched to a gene; V was cut back by 3 bases and J by 1 base. The germline gives CDR1 LGHDT, CDR2 YNNKEL (reference sequence). This CDR3 is CASSHRQGGNTEAFF. The CDR3 nucleotides are TGTGCCAGCAGCCACCGACAGGGAGGGAACACTGAAGCTTTCTTT.

The rearrangement links TRBV5-1 to TRBJ2-6, with 8 bases that match TRBD2. Germline CDR1 reads SGHRS; CDR2 reads YFSETQ. The CDR3 covers 21 residues. The ends lost 5 bases at V and 0 bases at J; junction bases unmatched: 19. The CDR3 region has the DNA TGCGCCAGCAGAGGGGCGGGGGGAGCAAACCATTTGCACTCTGGGGCCAACGTCCTGACTTTC. Residues: CASRGAGGANHLHSGANVLTF.

The chain joins TRBV5-1 to TRBJ2-7; TRBD2 matches 10 bases. The junction had 7 bases not matched to a gene; V was cut back by 4 bases and J by 0 bases. Per the germline V gene, CDR1 is SGHRS and CDR2 is YFSETQ. The CDR3 covers 16 residues. The CDR3 reads CASSTAGTSDSYEQYF. The DNA of the CDR3 is TGCGCCAGCAGCACCGCCGGGACTAGCGACTCCTACGAGCAGTACTTC.

The chain couples TRBV29-1 to TRBJ1-2, with D uncertain. Between the trimmed V and J ends, which lost 0 bases and 0 bases, there was a span of 8 bases. The CDR3 spans 14 residues. Germline lookup yields CDR1 SQVTM and CDR2 ANQGSEA. The CDR3 here is CSVEDGPTNYGYTF. CDR3 DNA sequence: TGCAGCGTTGAAGACGGGCCCACTAACTATGGCTACACCTTC.

The rearrangement links TRBV28 to TRBJ2-7; 12 nucleotides agree with TRBD2. Per germline, CDR1 MDHEN and CDR2 SYDVKM. The CDR3 sequence is 17 residues long. V gave up 1 base and J gave up 5 bases; unmatched junction bases: 9. CDR3 sequence reads: CASSLLGLAGRRDEQYF. CDR3 coding DNA: TGTGCCAGCAGTTTATTAGGACTAGCGGGGAGGAGGGACGAGCAGTACTTC.

The chain links TRBV6-5 to TRBJ1-6; D remains unclear. Germline V lookup: CDR1 MNHEY, CDR2 SVGAGI. CDR3 length: 11 residues. The ends were cut back, 6 bases at V and 7 bases at J, with 4 bases in the middle. CDR3 sequence reads: CASRGNSPLHF. CDR3 sequence (DNA): TGTGCCAGCAGGGGAAATTCACCCCTCCACTTT.

The V and J genes are TRBV28 and TRBJ1-1; D call uncertain. CDR1 is MDHEN and CDR2 is SYDVKM in the germline V gene. V was shortened by 2 bases and J by 6 bases, with 16 bases between the two germline ends. There are 15 residues in the CDR3. The DNA for the CDR3 is TGTGCCAGCAGTTTAACGGAGGGTGTAAGCGCTGAAGCTTTCTTT. This translates into CASSLTEGVSAEAFF.

The chain combines TRBV5-6 with TRBJ1-2; TRBD1 matches at 8 bases. Germline V gene lookup returns CDR1 SGHDT and CDR2 YYEEEE. V shed 4 bases, J shed 6 bases, and the junction held 8 bases outside the gene matches. The CDR3 contains 14 residues. The CDR3 spells CASSVKGQVDGYTF. Written as DNA, the CDR3 is TGTGCCAGCAGCGTAAAGGGACAGGTGGATGGCTACACCTTC. Filled out from reference TRBV5-6 and TRBJ1-2, the complete variable domain reads DAGVTQSPTHLIKTRGQQVTLRCSPKSGHDTVSWYQQALGQGPQFIFQYYEEEERQRGNFPDRFSGHQFPNYSSELNVNALLLGDSALYLCASSVKGQVDGYTFGSGTRLTVV.

This clone was observed a few times. As DNA, the CDR3 is TGCGCCAGCAGCTTTGAGGGGGCCCACTCCCAGCCCCAGCATTTT. This codes for CASSFEGAHSQPQHF. The gene calls are TRBV5-1 and TRBJ1-5, with TRBD1 matching 7 bases. Germline V gene sequence: CDR1 SGHRS, CDR2 YFSETQ. The V segment lost 2 bases and the J segment 7 bases; nucleotides outside the gene matches: 9. CDR3 length: 15 amino acids.

The J gene is TRBJ1-2, the V gene TRBV6-5, with 11 nucleotides matching TRBD1. Germline-derived CDR1 and CDR2 are MNHEY and SVGAGI. After removal of 6 bases from V and 7 bases from J, the junction contained 10 bases not matched to a gene. The CDR3 contains 15 residues. In DNA form, the CDR3 reads TGTGCCAGCAGAAATCGCGGACAGGGGGCATTTGGCTACACCTTC. Its protein product is CASRNRGQGAFGYTF.

The rearrangement links TRBV2 to TRBJ1-1; 12 positions match TRBD1. The V and J ends lost 4 bases and 5 bases, in that order; junction bases with no gene match: 11. The CDR3 spans 17 residues. Per the germline V gene, CDR1 is SNHLY and CDR2 is FYNNEI. CDR3 protein: CASSGPGTGGGETEAFF. DNA for the CDR3: TGTGCCAGCAGTGGCCCCGGGACAGGGGGCGGGGAGACTGAAGCTTTCTTT.

V gene TRBV9 combines with J gene TRBJ2-3; the D is unclear. Trimming took 4 bases from V and 6 from J, leaving 15 bases between them. There are 14 residues in the CDR3. Per the germline V gene, CDR1 is SGDLS and CDR2 is YYNGEE. CDR3 coding DNA: TGTGCCAGCAGCCCTGCCGTAAGATGGGATACGCAGTATTTT. Translating it yields CASSPAVRWDTQYF.

The chain joins TRBV18 to TRBJ1-1, with 7 bases lining up with TRBD1. Per germline, CDR1 KGHSH and CDR2 LQKENI. The CDR3 loop spans 14 amino acids. The trim removed 5 bases at V and 6 bases at J, leaving 9 bases unmatched. The CDR3 is CASSTSDRAAEAFF. DNA for the CDR3: TGTGCCAGCTCAACCTCCGACAGGGCAGCTGAAGCTTTCTTT.

DNA for the CDR3: TGTGCCAGCAGCGTAGGGACAGGGCCAGAAGGGCTGGGAAACTACGAGCAGTACTTC. This sequence encodes CASSVGTGPEGLGNYEQYF. The chain is built from TRBV9 and TRBJ2-7; 8 bases are shared with TRBD1. Unmatched junction bases numbered 17, after V lost 0 bases and J lost 3 bases. There are 19 residues in the CDR3. In germline, CDR1 is SGDLS, CDR2 YYNGEE.

This chain's CDR3 is CASSYSPGPPQHF. The CDR3, as DNA: TGTGCCAGCAGTTACTCCCCAGGGCCCCCCCAGCATTTT. The chain uses TRBV6-2 or TRBV6-3 and TRBJ1-5; D is possibly TRBD1 (5 bases). Per germline, CDR1 MNHEY and CDR2 SVGEGT. V lost 0 bases and J lost 10, with 10 bases in between. CDR3 size: 13 residues.

The chain carries TRBV12-5 and TRBJ1-1; D remains ambiguous. The V gene's germline CDR1 is LGHNT and CDR2 FRNRAP. The CDR3 runs to 12 residues. Trimming took 0 bases from V and 7 from J, leaving 6 bases between them. CDR3 sequence reads: CASGLVPIEAFF. The CDR3 DNA follows: TGTGCTAGTGGTTTGGTACCAATTGAAGCTTTCTTT.

The rearrangement joins TRBV7-6 to TRBJ2-1; 8 nucleotides line up with TRBD2. From germline, CDR1 is SGHVS and CDR2 FNYEAQ. CDR3 length: 17 amino acids. V was pared by 1 base and J by 0 bases, with 5 bases of the junction left unmatched. CDR3 region: CASSLEISGSSYNEQFF. DNA for the CDR3: TGTGCCAGCAGCTTAGAGATCAGCGGGAGCTCCTACAATGAGCAGTTCTTC.

The chain employs TRBV19 and TRBJ2-3; TRBD2 aligns across 12 bases. This CDR3 has 19 residues. V dropped 6 bases and J dropped 1; count of bases not matched to a gene: 14. Looked up from germline, CDR1 is LNHDA and CDR2 is SQIVND (reference sequence). The CDR3 bases are TGTGCCAGTAGCAGGCCTGGGCTAGCGGGGGGGCCTCGCACAGATACGCAGTATTTT. Its protein is CASSRPGLAGGPRTDTQYF.

The chain is built from TRBV2 and TRBJ1-5; D might be TRBD1 (5 bases). V lost 3 bases and J 1 base, leaving 7 bases between the germline ends. Germline CDR1 and CDR2: SNHLY and FYNNEI. This CDR3 has 14 residues. CDR3 in DNA: TGTGCCAGCAGTGACAGGGTGAGCAATCAGCCCCAGCATTTT. Protein product: CASSDRVSNQPQHF.

The CDR3 sequence: CASRGLGKNEQFF. For the CDR3, the DNA is TGTGCCAGCAGAGGGTTGGGCAAAAATGAGCAGTTCTTC. The V call is TRBV5-5, the J call TRBJ2-1; D is unresolved. CDR1 is SGHKS and CDR2 is YYEKEE in the germline V gene (reference sequence). The CDR3 totals 13 residues. V was pared by 5 bases and J by 7 bases, with 13 bases between.

This rearrangement joins TRBV7-2 to TRBJ2-7; D gene ambiguous. The length of the CDR3 is 13 residues. V was pared by 5 bases and J by 2 bases, with 10 bases between. Germline CDR1 SGHTA, CDR2 FQGNSA. The chain's CDR3 is CASSPGRAYEQYF. The CDR3 nucleotides are TGTGCCAGCAGCCCAGGTAGAGCCTACGAGCAGTACTTC.

The chain combines TRBV3-1 (or the pseudogene TRBV3-2) with TRBJ1-5, with 10 bases matching TRBD1. The CDR3 spans 21 residues. V trimming: 0 bases; J trimming: 6 bases; junction bases outside the gene matches: 20. The germline V gene has CDR1 LGHDT and CDR2 YNNKEL (reference sequence). CDR3 DNA: TGTGCCAGCAGCCAAGATAAATCCGGGGACAGGGGTTTCGAGTCTGTTCAGCCCCAGCATTTT. Encoded protein: CASSQDKSGDRGFESVQPQHF.

This clone has just one count. V is TRBV25-1 and J is TRBJ2-3; the match to TRBD2 covers 16 bases. The CDR3 is 18 amino acids. Germline CDR1 reads MGHDK; CDR2 reads SYGVNS. V was clipped by 3 bases and J by 4 bases; unmatched bases: 7. Here the CDR3 reads CASSDGTSGGARADTQYF. CDR3 in DNA: TGTGCCAGCAGTGACGGGACTAGCGGGGGGGCACGGGCAGATACGCAGTATTTT.